This T cell receptor (beta chain) was identified in a study of OX40 agonist ivuxolimab in advanced cancers. The wider study: With a range of roughly 20 to 90, age averaged 60 years, and 75% to 90% were male.

Sequenced by immunoSEQ multiplex PCR; TCRdb stores in-frame clones only, minus some. The data hold about 81,000 clones, with 80% to 90% observed a single time. V lost 3 bases, J lost 1 base, and 5 bases stayed unmatched. This CDR3 has 16 amino acids. The germline V gene has CDR1 SGHRS and CDR2 YFSETQ. The receptor was isolated from an adult with an advanced solid tumor such as melanoma, head and neck, liver or kidney cancer. The chain employs TRBV5-1 and TRBJ2-3, with 10 bases matching TRBD2. The source was CD4+ or CD8+ T cells sorted from blood, collected in a trial of the OX40 agonist ivuxolimab. The CDR3 loop is CASSSKRGGRTDTQYF. As DNA, the CDR3 is TGCGCCAGCAGCTCAAAGCGGGGGGGCCGCACAGATACGCAGTATTTT.